These 17 T cell receptor beta chains originate from one sample sequenced in a study of CD8 T cells in ankylosing spondylitis. TCRdb re-derived calls from the 5' RACE reads in MiXCR, one entry per CDR3 protein. This table has under 250,000 distinct CDR3 sequences, about 11% appearing once. Sequenced: blood, either unsorted or a sorted T cell fraction (not recorded which). These receptors all come from a male donor with ankylosing spondylitis or in good health (not recorded which).

This clonotype occurred many times. V usage is TRBV25-1 and J usage is TRBJ1-2; D unclear. Germline V gives CDR1 MGHDK, CDR2 SYGVNS. V lost 0 bases and J 5 bases, leaving 19 bases between the germline ends. The CDR3 covers 17 residues. CDR3 nucleotides: TGTGCCAGCAGTGAATATAGCTCTACGACGGCACTTTATGGCTACACCTTC. It specifies CASSEYSSTTALYGYTF.

Many counts were recorded for this clonotype. V is TRBV12-3 or TRBV12-4 and J is TRBJ2-3, with 9 bases fitting TRBD2. The J segment lost 5 bases and the V segment lost 3 bases, leaving 12 bases of the junction unmatched. The CDR3 is 17 amino acids. For the CDR3, the DNA is TGTGCCAGCAGTTTGTCCCCGGGGCGGGGGGGCATAGATACGCAGTATTTT. Translation gives CASSLSPGRGGIDTQYF.

This clonotype was observed many times. The genes are TRBV15 and TRBJ2-3, with D uncertain. The ends were cut back, 4 bases at V and 3 bases at J, with 8 bases in the middle. This CDR3 is built from 13 residues. Germline V gene data show CDR1 as LNHNV and CDR2 as YYDKDF (reference sequence). Written as DNA, the CDR3 is TGTGCCACCAGCAAGGAGAGAACAGATACGCAGTATTTT. Amino acids: CATSKERTDTQYF. Full variable domain (missing parts from reference TRBV15 and TRBJ2-3): DAMVIQNPRYQVTQFGKPVTLSCSQTLNHNVMYWYQQKSSQAPKLLFHYYDKDFNNEADTPDNFQSRRPNTSFCFLDIRSPGLGDTAMYLCATSKERTDTQYFGPGTRLTVL.

The table lists this clonotype with a few counts. V gene TRBV10-2 combines with J gene TRBJ2-1; tentatively, D is TRBD2 (6 bases). CDR1 and CDR2 (germline): WSHSY, SAAADI. Trimming took 1 base from V and 5 from J, leaving 9 bases between them. The CDR3 sequence is 14 residues long. Here the CDR3 DNA reads TGCGCCAGCAGTGAGTGGAGGGCCCACAATGAGCAGTTCTTC. Its protein is CASSEWRAHNEQFF.

J is TRBJ1-1 and V is TRBV18; TRBD1 might be the D (6 bases). The germline gives CDR1 KGHSH, CDR2 LQKENI. The CDR3 consists of 15 residues. Trimming stripped 5 bases from V and 6 bases from J, with 19 bases between. In nucleotides, the CDR3 is TGTGCCAGCTCAGAAGGGGGGAAACGACGACCTGAAGCTTTCTTT. Its translation is CASSEGGKRRPEAFF.

The chain carries TRBV2 and TRBJ2-7; TRBD2 agrees at 7 bases. The junction had 10 bases not matched to a gene; V was cut back by 11 bases and J by 3 bases. The germline V gene encodes CDR1 SNHLY and CDR2 FYNNEI. This CDR3 comprises 13 residues. CDR3 residues: CAASGRGVYEQYF. The DNA of the CDR3 is TGTGCCGCCTCGGGGAGGGGAGTCTACGAGCAGTACTTC. The full variable domain, with the rest looked up from reference TRBV2 and TRBJ2-7, is EPEVTQTPSHQVTQMGQEVILRCVPISNHLYFYWYRQILGQKVEFLVSFYNNEISEKSEIFDDQFSVERPDGSNFTLKIRSTKLEDSAMYFCAASGRGVYEQYFGPGTRLTVT.

This clonotype has at least ten counts. The chain is built from TRBV7-9 and TRBJ2-7; possible D gene TRBD1, 6 bases. V dropped 5 bases and J dropped 5 bases, with 16 bases sitting between them. This CDR3 comprises 14 residues. The V gene's germline CDR1 is SEHNR and CDR2 FQNEAQ (reference sequence). The CDR3 bases are TGTGCCAGCAGCCCACCAGGGGTTTTCCACGAGCAGTACTTC. It translates to CASSPPGVFHEQYF. Supplemented by reference TRBV7-9 and TRBJ2-7, the full variable domain reads DTGVSQNPRHKITKRGQNVTFRCDPISEHNRLYWYRQTLGQGPEFLTYFQNEAQLEKSRLLSDRFSAERPKGSFSTLEIQRTEQGDSAMYLCASSPPGVFHEQYFGPGTRLTVT.

This clonotype was seen many times. The V and J genes are TRBV20-1 and TRBJ2-7; 9 bases are a match to TRBD1. The V and J ends lost 6 bases and 0 bases, in that order; junction bases with no gene match: 9. The germline gives CDR1 DFQATT, CDR2 SNEGSKA (reference sequence). The CDR3 consists of 15 residues. The CDR3 spells CSATKGQGSSYEQYF. DNA of the CDR3: TGCAGTGCCACTAAGGGACAGGGCAGCTCCTACGAGCAGTACTTC.

This clonotype has a count of ten or more. The chain employs TRBV20-1 and TRBJ2-1; 7 nucleotides line up with TRBD1. The trim removed 3 bases at V and 11 bases at J, leaving 13 bases unmatched. Germline V CDR1 and CDR2: DFQATT, SNEGSKA (reference sequence). This CDR3 comprises 14 residues. The CDR3 reads CSASQGGLKGKQFF. CDR3 bases: TGCAGTGCTAGCCAAGGGGGCCTGAAAGGAAAGCAGTTCTTC.

This clonotype was detected many times. The gene calls are TRBV27 and TRBJ1-1; TRBD1 agrees at 8 bases. The CDR3 runs 15 residues. The J segment lost 5 bases and the V segment lost 5 bases, leaving 10 bases of the junction unmatched. From germline, CDR1 is MNHEY and CDR2 SMNVEV (reference sequence). CDR3 bases: TGTGCCAGCAGTATTAATCCAGGGGGCTTGACTGAAGCTTTCTTT. Its translation: CASSINPGGLTEAFF.

On this clonotype itself: Possible read error: a much larger clone is one base away. The gene calls are TRBV10-3 and TRBJ2-2; tentatively, D is TRBD1 (6 bases). The CDR3 totals 12 residues. Germline CDR1 and CDR2: ENHRY and SYGVKD. The germline V and J ends were trimmed by 8 bases and 10 bases, with 14 bases remaining between them. CDR3 sequence reads: CAIQGPGEELFF. The CDR3 DNA sequence: TGTGCCATCCAGGGGCCGGGCGAGGAGCTGTTTTTT.

This clonotype came up many times. The V call is TRBV5-5, the J call TRBJ2-3, with 7 bases that match TRBD2. The V and J ends lost 4 bases and 0 bases, in that order; junction bases with no gene match: 5. In germline, CDR1 is SGHKS, CDR2 YYEKEE (reference sequence). There are 15 residues in the CDR3. The DNA of the CDR3 is TGTGCCAGCAGCCCACTAGCGCCCAGCACAGATACGCAGTATTTT. Protein sequence: CASSPLAPSTDTQYF.

This clonotype was recorded once. V gene TRBV7-7 combines with J gene TRBJ2-2; either TRBD1 or TRBD2 may supply D (6 bases each). This CDR3 is built from 15 residues. Germline assignment: CDR1 SSHAT and CDR2 FNYEAQ (reference sequence). The V end lost 4 bases, the J end lost 8 bases, and 17 bases lay between the germline ends. This CDR3 reads CASSSEGDSEGELFF. As DNA, the CDR3 is TGTGCCAGCAGCTCGGAGGGGGATTCGGAGGGGGAGCTGTTTTTT.

This clonotype has a count of ten or more. The chain recombines TRBV20-1 with TRBJ1-4; D remains unclear. V lost 6 bases and J 10 bases, leaving 18 bases between the germline ends. Germline V lookup: CDR1 DFQATT, CDR2 SNEGSKA (reference sequence). CDR3 length equals 13 residues. CDR3 sequence: CSAAARGGPKLFF. The CDR3 DNA follows: TGCAGTGCCGCCGCCAGAGGAGGACCAAAACTGTTTTTT.

Many counts were recorded for this clonotype. This sequence joins TRBV6-5 and TRBJ2-3; D not resolved. The V gene lost 6 bases and the J gene lost 1 base, with 5 bases spanning the gap. CDR3 length: 12 amino acids. Looked up from germline, CDR1 is MNHEY and CDR2 is SVGAGI. The CDR3 spells CASSQGTDTQYF. The CDR3 DNA follows: TGTGCCAGCAGCCAGGGCACAGATACGCAGTATTTT.

The CDR3 coding sequence is TGTGCCAGCAGCAGGGGGCCGTACACCGGGGAGCTGTTTTTT. Protein sequence: CASSRGPYTGELFF. V and J are TRBV7-2 and TRBJ2-2, with TRBD1 matching over 7 bases. Germline V gene lookup returns CDR1 SGHTA and CDR2 FQGNSA. Unmatched junction bases numbered 3, after V lost 5 bases and J lost 3 bases. The CDR3 totals 14 residues.

This clonotype was seen more than once but under ten times. This sequence joins TRBV15 and TRBJ2-3; possibly TRBD2 for D (6 bases). Trimming removed 7 bases from V and 8 bases from J, with 25 bases in between. The CDR3 has 16 residues. Germline loops: CDR1 LNHNV, CDR2 YYDKDF (reference sequence). In nucleotides, the CDR3 is TGTGCCACCACACCACGGGGGAGCTTACCGGCTCCTACGCAGTATTTT. Translated: CATTPRGSLPAPTQYF.